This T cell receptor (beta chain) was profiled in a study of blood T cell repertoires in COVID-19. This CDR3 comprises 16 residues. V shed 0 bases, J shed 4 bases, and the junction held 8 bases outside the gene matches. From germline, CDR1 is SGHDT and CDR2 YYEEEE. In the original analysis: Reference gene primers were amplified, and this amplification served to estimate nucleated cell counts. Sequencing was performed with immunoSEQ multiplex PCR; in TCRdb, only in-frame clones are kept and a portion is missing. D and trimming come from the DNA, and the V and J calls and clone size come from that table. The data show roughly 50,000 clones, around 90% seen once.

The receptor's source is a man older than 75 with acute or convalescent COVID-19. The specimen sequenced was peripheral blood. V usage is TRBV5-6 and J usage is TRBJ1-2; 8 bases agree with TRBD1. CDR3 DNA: TGTGCCAGCAGCTTGGAGTACGGACAGGGAACCTATGGCTACACCTTC. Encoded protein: CASSLEYGQGTYGYTF.